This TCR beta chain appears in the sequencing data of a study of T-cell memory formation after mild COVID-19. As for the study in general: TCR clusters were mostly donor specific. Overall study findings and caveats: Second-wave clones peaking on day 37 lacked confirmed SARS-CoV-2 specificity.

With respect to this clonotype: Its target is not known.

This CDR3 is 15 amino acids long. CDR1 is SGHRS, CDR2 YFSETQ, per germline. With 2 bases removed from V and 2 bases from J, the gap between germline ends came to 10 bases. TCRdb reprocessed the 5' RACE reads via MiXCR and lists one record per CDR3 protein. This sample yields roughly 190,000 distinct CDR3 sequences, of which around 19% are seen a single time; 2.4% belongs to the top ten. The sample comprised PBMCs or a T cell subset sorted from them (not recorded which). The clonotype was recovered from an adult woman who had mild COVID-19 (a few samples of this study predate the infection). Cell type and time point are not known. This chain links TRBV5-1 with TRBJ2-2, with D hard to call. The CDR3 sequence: CASSFGQHNTGELFF. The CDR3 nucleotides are TGCGCCAGCAGCTTTGGGCAGCACAACACCGGGGAGCTGTTTTTT. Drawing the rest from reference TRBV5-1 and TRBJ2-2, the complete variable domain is KAGVTQTPRYLIKTRGQQVTLSCSPISGHRSVSWYQQTPGQGLQFLFEYFSETQRNKGNFPGRFSGRQFSNSRSEMNVSTLELGDSALYLCASSFGQHNTGELFFGEGSRLTVL.